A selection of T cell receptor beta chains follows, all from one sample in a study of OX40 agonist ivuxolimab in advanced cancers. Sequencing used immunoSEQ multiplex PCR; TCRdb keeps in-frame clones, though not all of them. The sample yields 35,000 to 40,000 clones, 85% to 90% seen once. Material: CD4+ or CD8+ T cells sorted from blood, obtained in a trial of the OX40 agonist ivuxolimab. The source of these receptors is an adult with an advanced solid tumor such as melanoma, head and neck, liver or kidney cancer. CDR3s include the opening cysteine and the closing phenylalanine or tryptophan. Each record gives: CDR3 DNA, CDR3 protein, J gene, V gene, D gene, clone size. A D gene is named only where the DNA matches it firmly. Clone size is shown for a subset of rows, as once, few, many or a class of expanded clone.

DNA: TGTGCCAGTTTCTTCCGGGACTCTGGGGCCAACGTCCTGACTTTC
CDR3: CASFFRDSGANVLTF
J: TRBJ2-6
V: TRBV21-1
D: NA
size: NA

DNA: TGTGCCAGCAGCACTACCGGAACCCGGGGGACCCAGTACTTC
CDR3: CASSTTGTRGTQYF
J: TRBJ2-5
V: TRBV11-2
D: NA
size: NA

DNA: TGTGCCAGCTCACCGCGGACAACCCTCGGGAATGAGCAGTTCTTC
CDR3: CASSPRTTLGNEQFF
J: TRBJ2-1
V: TRBV18
D: NA
size: NA

DNA: TGCAGCGTTGACGGTGGAGGGGGGGACTCAGATACGCAGTATTTT
CDR3: CSVDGGGGDSDTQYF
J: TRBJ2-3
V: TRBV29-1
D: NA
size: NA

DNA: TGTGCCAGCACCCCCGGGGGCGGCTACTATGGCTACACCTTC
CDR3: CASTPGGGYYGYTF
J: TRBJ1-2
V: TRBV6-5
D: NA
size: NA

DNA: TGTGCCAGCAGCTTACGAGTAGCGGGAGTGGACTACGAGCAGTACTTC
CDR3: CASSLRVAGVDYEQYF
J: TRBJ2-7
V: TRBV13
D: TRBD2
size: NA

DNA: TGTGCCAGCATCCCTCAGCCGGGACTAGGGTACGAGCAGTACTTC
CDR3: CASIPQPGLGYEQYF
J: TRBJ2-7
V: TRBV2
D: TRBD2
size: NA

DNA: TGTGCCAGCAGCTTTGAACGGTACGAGCAGTACTTC
CDR3: CASSFERYEQYF
J: TRBJ2-7
V: TRBV7-9
D: NA
size: NA

DNA: TGTGCCAGCAGCTTAACATCACTACCAGGAGATACGCAGTATTTT
CDR3: CASSLTSLPGDTQYF
J: TRBJ2-3
V: TRBV7-3
D: NA
size: NA

DNA: TGTGCCAGCAGTGATGGACAGGGCCCCTTTGGCTACACCTTC
CDR3: CASSDGQGPFGYTF
J: TRBJ1-2
V: TRBV6-5
D: TRBD1
size: NA

DNA: TGTGCCAGCAGCTTCGACCTAGCGGGAGGGGTAACCGGGGAGCTGTTTTTT
CDR3: CASSFDLAGGVTGELFF
J: TRBJ2-2
V: TRBV5-8
D: TRBD2
size: NA

DNA: TGTGCCAGCAGCTCGGGACTAGCGGGAGTGGGGGAGACCCAGTACTTC
CDR3: CASSSGLAGVGETQYF
J: TRBJ2-5
V: TRBV5-4
D: TRBD2
size: NA

DNA: TGTGCCAGCAACGGGGGGACTCTAGAATCCCATGAGCAGTTCTTC
CDR3: CASNGGTLESHEQFF
J: TRBJ2-1
V: TRBV6-6
D: TRBD2
size: few

DNA: TGTGCCAGCTCCCTAGGGAGAAGCACAGATACGCAGTATTTT
CDR3: CASSLGRSTDTQYF
J: TRBJ2-3
V: TRBV18
D: NA
size: NA

DNA: TGTGCCAGCAGCCCACGGTACGGACTTGGAACGCCGGGGGGCCACTTCAGGTTTTTT
CDR3: CASSPRYGLGTPGGHFRFF
J: TRBJ2-2
V: TRBV7-9
D: NA
size: NA

DNA: TGTGCCAGCTCACCACCGAACGGGGTCGGCAATCAGCCCCAGCATTTT
CDR3: CASSPPNGVGNQPQHF
J: TRBJ1-5
V: TRBV18
D: NA
size: NA

DNA: TGCGCCAGCAGCCCCAGGTCGACCGGGGAGCTGTTTTTT
CDR3: CASSPRSTGELFF
J: TRBJ2-2
V: TRBV5-1
D: NA
size: NA

DNA: TGTGCCAGCAGCTTAACCTCAACTATAGATACGCAGTATTTT
CDR3: CASSLTSTIDTQYF
J: TRBJ2-3
V: TRBV7-6
D: NA
size: NA

DNA: TGTGCCAGTAGTATTGCTAGCGGGACTTCCTACGAGCAGTACTTC
CDR3: CASSIASGTSYEQYF
J: TRBJ2-7
V: TRBV19
D: TRBD2
size: NA